These 7 T cell receptor beta chains were sequenced from one sample in a study of Graves' ophthalmopathy and Graves' hyperthyroidism. Amplification from RNA transcripts yielded the TCR beta CDR3 regions. Investigators did first-round RT-PCR with HTBI primers, then second-round multiplex PCR. TCRdb itself ran the multiplex PCR reads through MiXCR, one entry per CDR3 protein. The table has more than 550,000 distinct CDR3 sequences, about two fifths seen once. Sequencing input: peripheral blood. These receptors were taken from an adult man with Graves' ophthalmopathy.

This clonotype was found many times. CDR3 DNA sequence: TGTGCCAGCAGGGCAACGTGGGGCCAGCCCCAGCATTTT. It specifies CASRATWGQPQHF. The chain links TRBV2 to TRBJ1-5, with D perhaps TRBD1 (5 bases). V was shortened by 6 bases and J by 7 bases, with 13 bases between the two germline ends. The CDR3 is made up of 13 amino acids. Germline-derived CDR1 and CDR2 are SNHLY and FYNNEI.

V and J are TRBV12-3 or TRBV12-4 and TRBJ2-5; TRBD2 aligns across 12 bases. CDR3 length: 16 amino acids. Germline trimming cut 2 bases from V and 2 bases from J; bases unmatched to any gene: 3. The CDR3 is CASSLSSGGVQETQYF. CDR3 DNA sequence: TGTGCCAGCAGTTTATCTAGCGGGGGGGTGCAAGAGACCCAGTACTTC.

In this sample, this clonotype turned up many times. The chain employs TRBV7-6 and TRBJ2-7, with 7 positions matching TRBD2. J was trimmed by 6 bases and V by 2 bases; bases with no gene match: 10. CDR3 length: 15 residues. CDR1 and CDR2 (germline): SGHVS, FNYEAQ. The CDR3 DNA follows: TGTGCCAGCAGCTTAACTGGCGGGAGACTCGGCGAGCAGTACTTC. It yields the protein CASSLTGGRLGEQYF.

The chain links TRBV2 to TRBJ2-7; TRBD1 matches 7 bases. With 6 bases clipped from V and 1 base from J, the junction kept 6 bases outside the gene matches. Germline CDR1 reads SNHLY; CDR2 reads FYNNEI. The CDR3 is made up of 14 amino acids. The CDR3 region has the DNA TGTGCCAGCAGCCGGGACAGCCTTTCCTACGAGCAGTACTTC. Its translation: CASSRDSLSYEQYF.

This clonotype has only a few counts. The genes are TRBV19 and TRBJ1-1; 9 bases align to TRBD1. In germline, CDR1 is LNHDA, CDR2 SQIVND (reference sequence). The CDR3 contains 14 residues. Trimming removed 6 bases from V and 5 bases from J; junction bases left unmatched: 7. CDR3 in amino acids: CASRNLQGATEAFF. The CDR3, as DNA: TGTGCCAGTAGGAATCTACAGGGGGCTACTGAAGCTTTCTTT.

About this clonotype itself: A single base separates this from a much larger clone, so it may be a read error. The chain joins TRBV11-2 to TRBJ1-5; D is perhaps TRBD1 (5 bases). There are 13 residues in the CDR3. CDR1 and CDR2 (germline): SGHAT, FQNNGV. The CDR3 DNA follows: TGTGCCAGCAGCTTAGAAGGGGTTCAGCCCCAGCTTTTT. Protein sequence: CASSLEGVQPQLF.

As for this clonotype: This may be a read error, as it is one base from a much larger clone. The chain joins TRBV2 to TRBJ2-7; tentative D call: TRBD1 (6 bases). The CDR3 covers 14 residues. The V gene's germline CDR1 is SNHLY and CDR2 FYNNEI. V lost 8 bases to trimming and J lost 2 bases, with 16 bases between them. CDR3 amino acids: CASRWQGTAYEQYF. In nucleotides, the CDR3 is TGTGCCAGCCGCTGGCAGGGGACGGCCTACGAGCAGTACTTC.